This T cell receptor (beta chain) was sequenced for a study of blood T cell repertoires in COVID-19. On the study more broadly: Sites in the United States, Italy and Spain provided acute and convalescent COVID-19 samples. The cDNA or gDNA used as material had been derived from T cells, B-cell-depleted T cells, or PBMCs.

The CDR3 contains 14 residues. With 3 bases removed from V and 5 bases from J, the gap between germline ends came to 13 bases. In germline, CDR1 is MGHDK, CDR2 SYGVNS. As processed by the authors: Amplified reference gene primers provided the basis for estimating nucleated cell counts. Profiling relied on immunoSEQ multiplex PCR, and the TCRdb table lists in-frame clones only, not all of them. Clone size and V and J calls were adopted from that table, with D and trimming inferred from the DNA. In the table there are about 150,000 clones, around 80% of which are singletons. This clone came up a few times.

The TCR was taken from a human donor with acute or convalescent COVID-19. The donor label of this sample is uncertain. The rearrangement uses TRBV25-1 and TRBJ1-1; D is unclear. Source material: peripheral blood. CDR3 protein: CASSDPRLPTEAFF. DNA for the CDR3: TGTGCCAGCAGTGACCCCCGACTTCCGACTGAAGCTTTCTTT.